The clone carrying this T cell receptor beta chain was seen at least ten times. Germline values: CDR1 SGHDT, CDR2 YYEEEE. The ends were cut back, 4 bases at V and 8 bases at J, with 13 bases in the middle. CDR3 length: 13 amino acids. TCRdb re-analysed the RT-PCR reads in MiXCR, keeping a single row per CDR3 protein. The data contain hundreds of thousands of distinct CDR3 sequences, 7.6% of them seen just once; the ten biggest clones take up about an eighth. The data stem from a study of response to subunit inactivated influenza vaccine. The clonotype was recovered from a man aged 50 to 69 who received an inactivated influenza vaccine. The sequencing used PBMCs from blood, collected roughly 24 months after vaccination. This chain connects TRBV5-6 to TRBJ2-1; D not certain. In nucleotides, the CDR3 is TGTGCCAGCAGCATCGACGCGGTGGATGAGCAGTTCTTC. Translating it yields CASSIDAVDEQFF.